The entry that follows covers one TCR beta chain sequence. Its antigen is still unknown. The data stem from a study of shared clonotypes between healthy human individuals. As handled by the study authors: Quality scores were absent from the junction-only immunoSEQ sequences, so filtering differed. Only in-frame clones appear in the TCRdb table, and some are missing; sequencing was by immunoSEQ multiplex PCR. V and J calls and clone size follow that table, whereas D and trimming were derived from the DNA. This sample has about 2.4 million clones, with roughly 93% found just once. CDR3 length: 17 residues. J was trimmed by 4 bases and V by 0 bases; bases with no gene match: 6. The germline CDR1 and CDR2 sequences are SGDLS and YYNGEE. Whole-study findings and limits: When naive CD4 clonotypes were compared across a few donors, 4% to 6.5% were shared. Expectations were that clonotype sharing among donors would be affected by sequencing depth.

The sequence was obtained from a man between 18 and 35 years old in good health. Some clones in this sample may be carry-over from other donors' samples. The source material was naive CD4+ T cells from PBMCs. Subset described: CD45RA+ positively selected. The chain carries TRBV9 and TRBJ2-1; the match to TRBD1 covers 11 bases. CDR3: CASSVGEGQGAYNEQFF. In nucleotides, the CDR3 is TGTGCCAGCAGCGTAGGGGAAGGACAGGGGGCTTACAATGAGCAGTTCTTC.